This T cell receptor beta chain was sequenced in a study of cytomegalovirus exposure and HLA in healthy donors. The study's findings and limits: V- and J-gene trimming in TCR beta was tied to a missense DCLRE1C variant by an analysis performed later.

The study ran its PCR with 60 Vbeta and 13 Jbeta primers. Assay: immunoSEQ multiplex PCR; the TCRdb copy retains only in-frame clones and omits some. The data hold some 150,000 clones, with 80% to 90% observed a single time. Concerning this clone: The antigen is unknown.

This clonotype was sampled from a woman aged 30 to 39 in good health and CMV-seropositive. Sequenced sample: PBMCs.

The CDR3 bases are TGTGCCAGCAGCTTTTCAGGGGGGAATGAAAAACTGTTTTTT. The encoded protein is CASSFSGGNEKLFF. The rearrangement links TRBV7-6 to TRBJ1-4; TRBD1 matches 7 bases. The germline CDR1 and CDR2 sequences are SGHVS and FNYEAQ. The CDR3 spans 14 residues. V lost 3 bases, J lost 5 bases, and 3 bases stayed unmatched.